The 20 T cell receptor beta chains below were found in one sample sequenced in a study of cytomegalovirus exposure and HLA in healthy donors. Use of 60 Vbeta and 13 Jbeta primers characterized the PCR. The protocol was immunoSEQ multiplex PCR, while the TCRdb copy is restricted to in-frame clones and leaves out a portion. The table has about 150,000 clones, about 75% seen once. The sequencing input was PBMCs. Source of these receptors: a woman aged 25 to 39 in good health and CMV-seronegative.

This CDR3 is CSVRGEGDYGYTF. CDR3 sequence (DNA): TGCAGCGTCAGGGGAGAGGGTGACTATGGCTACACCTTC. The chain recombines TRBV29-1 with TRBJ1-2; possible D gene TRBD1, 6 bases. The CDR3 consists of 13 residues. Looked up from germline, CDR1 is SQVTM and CDR2 is ANQGSEA. The V gene lost 6 bases and the J gene lost 3 bases, with 14 bases spanning the gap.

V gene TRBV27 combines with J gene TRBJ2-4, with D unclear. V lost 3 bases, J lost 0 bases, and 12 bases lay in between. CDR1 MNHEY and CDR2 SMNVEV come from the germline V gene (reference sequence). This CDR3 is 16 amino acids long. The CDR3 DNA follows: TGTGCCAGCAGTTTCACGTCCGCACTAGCCAAAAACATTCAGTACTTC. Translation: CASSFTSALAKNIQYF.

The chain recombines TRBV7-3 with TRBJ1-2; D not certain. Deletions cut 0 bases from V and 6 bases from J, with 11 bases between. The CDR3 length is 14 residues. The V gene's germline CDR1 is SGHTA and CDR2 FQGTGA. CDR3 region: CASSLTPGADGYTF. As DNA, the CDR3 is TGTGCCAGCAGCTTAACCCCAGGCGCCGATGGCTACACCTTC.

The chain has TRBV19 and TRBJ1-2, with TRBD1 matching 8 bases. The CDR3 contains 14 residues. CDR1 and CDR2 (germline): LNHDA, SQIVND (reference sequence). V lost 5 bases and J lost 2; bases outside the gene matches: 4. CDR3 in DNA: TGTGCCAGTAGTTTACGGGACAGGAACTATGGCTACACCTTC. It codes for CASSLRDRNYGYTF.

This clone was detected only once. This chain links TRBV5-8 with TRBJ2-5; 7 bases line up with TRBD1. CDR1 SGHTS and CDR2 YDEGEE come from the germline V gene. J gave up 5 bases and V 4 bases, and 11 bases lay outside the gene matches. The CDR3 runs 15 residues. The CDR3, as DNA: TGTGCCAGCAGCCGCCAGGGACAGTGGAAGGAGACCCAGTACTTC. This translates into CASSRQGQWKETQYF.

The genes are TRBV7-6 and TRBJ2-1; 10 positions match TRBD2. Per the germline V gene, CDR1 is SGHVS and CDR2 is FNYEAQ. This CDR3 has 19 residues. After removal of 5 bases from V and 4 bases from J, the junction contained 17 bases not matched to a gene. The CDR3 loop reads CASSPQGLAGAGSYNEQFF. The CDR3 DNA is TGTGCCAGCAGCCCCCAAGGCCTAGCGGGGGCCGGATCTTACAATGAGCAGTTCTTC.

The genes are TRBV6-5 and TRBJ1-2; 9 bases line up with TRBD1. Trimming took 6 bases from V and 4 from J; bases not matched to a gene: 9. Germline V lookup: CDR1 MNHEY, CDR2 SVGAGI. This CDR3 region has 15 residues. CDR3 DNA: TGTGCCAGCAGACCCCGGACAGGGGAGGCCTATGGCTACACCTTC. It codes for CASRPRTGEAYGYTF.

V is TRBV2 and J is TRBJ1-2, with D perhaps matching TRBD1 (6 bases). V lost 5 bases to trimming and J lost 8 bases, with 9 bases between them. The CDR3 is 11 residues long. Per the germline V gene, CDR1 is SNHLY and CDR2 is FYNNEI. The CDR3 DNA sequence: TGTGCCAGCAGTACCAGGGGCGGCTACACCTTC. This sequence encodes CASSTRGGYTF.

The V and J genes are TRBV28 and TRBJ2-3; no clear D. V shed 4 bases and J shed 7 bases, with 3 bases lying between them. The CDR3 covers 10 residues. Germline loops: CDR1 MDHEN, CDR2 SYDVKM. CDR3 bases: TGTGCCAGCAGTTCCTATACGCAGTATTTT. It translates to CASSSYTQYF. The full variable domain, rest sourced from reference TRBV28 and TRBJ2-3, is DVKVTQSSRYLVKRTGEKVFLECVQDMDHENMFWYRQDPGLGLRLIYFSYDVKMKEKGDIPEGYSVSREKKERFSLILESASTNQTSMYLCASSSYTQYFGPGTRLTVL.

This rearrangement joins TRBV11-2 to TRBJ1-2, with D unresolved. The germline CDR1 and CDR2 sequences are SGHAT and FQNNGV. The germline V and J ends were trimmed by 5 bases and 4 bases, with 11 bases remaining between them. This CDR3 spans 13 amino acids. The CDR3 DNA reads as TGTGCCAGCAGCCCCAGACGGAGCTATGGCTACACCTTC. Its translation is CASSPRRSYGYTF.

This rearrangement joins TRBV7-2 to TRBJ1-2, with D uncertain. V lost 2 bases, J lost 4 bases, and 8 bases lay in between. Germline-derived CDR1 and CDR2 are SGHTA and FQGNSA. This CDR3 has 13 residues. In DNA form, the CDR3 reads TGTGCCAGCAGCTTATATGTCAGCTATGGCTACACCTTC. Translated, it gives CASSLYVSYGYTF.

This sequence joins TRBV29-1 and TRBJ1-2, with D possibly TRBD1 on 6 matching bases. The length of the CDR3 is 14 residues. V was clipped by 4 bases and J by 0 bases, with 12 bases between them. Per germline, CDR1 SQVTM and CDR2 ANQGSEA. The CDR3 nucleotides are TGCAGCGTTGTCAGAGAGGGGGCTAACTATGGCTACACCTTC. It translates to CSVVREGANYGYTF.

The chain is built from TRBV30 and TRBJ1-4; D is ambiguous. The germline V and J ends were trimmed by 3 bases and 8 bases, with 16 bases remaining between them. CDR3 length: 14 residues. CDR1 GTSNPN and CDR2 SVGIG come from the germline V gene (reference sequence). The CDR3 DNA follows: TGTGCCTGGAGCGCGGTGGAACTCGAGGAAAAACTGTTTTTT. It is translated as CAWSAVELEEKLFF.

The CDR3 is CASSLGQYEQYF. The CDR3 bases are TGTGCCAGCAGCTTGGGCCAGTACGAGCAGTACTTC. The chain joins TRBV7-9 to TRBJ2-7; D is undetermined. The V gene's germline CDR1 is SEHNR and CDR2 FQNEAQ (reference sequence). CDR3 size: 12 residues. The V gene lost 3 bases and the J gene lost 4 bases, with 7 bases spanning the gap.

The chain couples TRBV5-1 to TRBJ1-2; 7 nucleotides line up with TRBD1. The germline V gene has CDR1 SGHRS and CDR2 YFSETQ. CDR3 length: 13 amino acids. V gave up 4 bases and J gave up 7 bases; unmatched junction bases: 7. This CDR3 is CASSPTGKFGYTF. The CDR3 nucleotides read TGCGCCAGCAGCCCGACAGGGAAGTTTGGCTACACCTTC.

This sequence joins TRBV5-1 and TRBJ1-2; TRBD1 matches 7 bases. Per the germline V gene, CDR1 is SGHRS and CDR2 is YFSETQ. The CDR3 runs to 15 residues. V lost 2 bases and J lost 0; bases outside the gene matches: 4. For the CDR3, the DNA is TGCGCCAGCAGCTTCGACAGGGTAACTAACTATGGCTACACCTTC. This encodes CASSFDRVTNYGYTF.

This chain links TRBV28 with TRBJ1-2, with a tentative D call TRBD1 (5 bases). The CDR3 spans 13 residues. Germline V gene lookup returns CDR1 MDHEN and CDR2 SYDVKM. The V end lost 3 bases, the J end lost 8 bases, and 13 bases lay between the germline ends. The DNA for the CDR3 is TGTGCCAGCAGTTTCCCCGCAAGGGGCGGCTACACCTTC. Translating it yields CASSFPARGGYTF.

The rearrangement uses TRBV7-5 and TRBJ1-1; the D call of TRBD1 is as the table states it, not checked on the DNA. TRBV7-5 is tagged as a pseudogene. The CDR3 has 12 residues. DNA for the CDR3: TGTGCCAGAATCCTGAGACAGGGTACGGCTTTCTTT. Its protein is CARILRQGTAFF.

The V gene is TRBV5-1, the J gene TRBJ1-1; perhaps TRBD1 as D (5 bases). CDR1 is SGHRS, CDR2 YFSETQ, per germline. CDR3 length: 15 amino acids. Deletions cut 0 bases from V and 1 base from J, with 10 bases between. CDR3 sequence: CASSLVGHSNTEAFF. The CDR3 DNA follows: TGCGCCAGCAGCTTGGTGGGGCACTCGAACACTGAAGCTTTCTTT.

This chain uses TRBV6-5 with TRBJ1-1; D is undetermined. The germline V gene encodes CDR1 MNHEY and CDR2 SVGAGI. CDR3 length: 16 residues. Deletions cut 0 bases from V and 0 bases from J, with 11 bases between. The CDR3 sequence is CASSYSTGSMNTEAFF. Here the CDR3 DNA reads TGTGCCAGCAGTTACTCGACCGGGAGCATGAACACTGAAGCTTTCTTT.